Following are 10 T cell receptor beta chains from one sample sequenced in a study of high-grade serous ovarian cancer treatment subgroups. The data were produced by immunoSEQ multiplex PCR, yet TCRdb's version contains in-frame clones alone and is incomplete. The sample has fewer than 5,000 clones, over 65% seen once. Tumor tissue was taken before any definitive surgery or chemotherapy was given. Input material: tumor tissue. The receptors originated from a human donor with high-grade serous ovarian cancer.

This chain joins TRBV18 and TRBJ2-5, with D possibly matching TRBD2 (6 bases). Between the trimmed V and J ends, which lost 6 bases and 0 bases, there was a span of 8 bases. This CDR3 is 13 amino acids long. The germline V gene encodes CDR1 KGHSH and CDR2 LQKENI. CDR3 in DNA: TGTGCCAGCTCCCGACTAGACCAAGAGACCCAGTACTTC. Protein: CASSRLDQETQYF.

The chain is built from TRBV20-1 and TRBJ2-7, with no clear D. This CDR3 has 11 residues. Germline V gives CDR1 DFQATT, CDR2 SNEGSKA (reference sequence). Trimming took 6 bases from V and 4 from J, leaving 10 bases between them. Here the CDR3 DNA reads TGCAGTGCAGAGCTGGGTTACGAGCAGTACTTC. This encodes CSAELGYEQYF.

This sequence joins TRBV12-5 and TRBJ2-3, with 13 bases aligning to TRBD2. Germline assignment: CDR1 LGHNT and CDR2 FRNRAP. Trimming took 5 bases from V and 6 from J; bases not matched to a gene: 11. This CDR3 is 17 amino acids long. In nucleotides, the CDR3 is TGTGCTAGTGGTCTTGGACTAGCGGGGGCTTCCGGGGATACGCAGTATTTT. Its translation is CASGLGLAGASGDTQYF.

V and J are TRBV7-8 and TRBJ2-5; D ambiguous. This CDR3 is 14 amino acids long. Germline CDR1 SGHVS, CDR2 FQNEAQ. The V and J ends lost 3 bases and 7 bases respectively, with 15 bases between them. The CDR3, as DNA: TGTGCCAGCAGCTTCATAGAGGAGATTGGGACCCAGTACTTC. It encodes CASSFIEEIGTQYF.

This clone was seen a single time. This sequence joins TRBV7-9 and TRBJ2-3; 9 bases are a match to TRBD2. V lost 2 bases and J lost 4; bases outside the gene matches: 1. This CDR3 spans 14 amino acids. Germline V gene data show CDR1 as SEHNR and CDR2 as FQNEAQ (reference sequence). CDR3 loop: CASSLWTSADTQYF. The CDR3 DNA reads as TGTGCCAGCAGCTTATGGACTAGCGCAGATACGCAGTATTTT.

J is TRBJ2-1 and V is TRBV7-2, with a tentative D call TRBD1 (6 bases). The CDR3 totals 13 residues. Germline V gene sequence: CDR1 SGHTA, CDR2 FQGNSA. Trimming stripped 5 bases from V and 4 bases from J, with 9 bases between. The CDR3 region has the DNA TGTGCCAGCAGCATAGACAGGTACAATGAGCAGTTCTTC. It translates to CASSIDRYNEQFF.

This clone appeared once. The CDR3: CASSTTGTGVGNSPLHF. In DNA, the CDR3 is TGCGCCAGCAGCACAACCGGGACAGGGGTCGGGAATTCACCCCTCCACTTT. The rearrangement links TRBV5-1 to TRBJ1-6, with 10 bases identical to TRBD1. Germline lookup yields CDR1 SGHRS and CDR2 YFSETQ. The CDR3 runs 17 residues. Germline trimming cut 4 bases from V and 7 bases from J; bases unmatched to any gene: 11.

The chain joins TRBV15 to TRBJ2-6; weak D call: TRBD1 (6 bases). The CDR3 totals 16 residues. CDR1 LNHNV and CDR2 YYDKDF come from the germline V gene (reference sequence). Trimming shortened V by 4 bases and J by 1 base, and 11 bases separated the two germline ends. The CDR3 protein is CATSTGAQSGANVLTF. The CDR3 DNA is TGTGCCACCAGCACAGGGGCGCAATCTGGGGCCAACGTCCTGACTTTC.

The chain recombines TRBV15 with TRBJ1-5; D is perhaps TRBD1 (6 bases). This CDR3 region has 15 residues. Per germline, CDR1 LNHNV and CDR2 YYDKDF (reference sequence). V lost 1 base, J lost 5 bases, and 12 bases lay in between. The chain's CDR3 is CATSRGQDPDQPQHF. The CDR3 bases are TGTGCCACCAGCAGAGGACAGGACCCCGATCAGCCCCAGCATTTT.

The chain couples TRBV5-1 to TRBJ2-2; D gene ambiguous. The CDR3 consists of 14 residues. V was trimmed by 0 bases and J by 5 bases, leaving 8 bases between them. Germline values: CDR1 SGHRS, CDR2 YFSETQ. The CDR3, as DNA: TGCGCCAGCAGCTTGGGGAAGTGGACCGGGGAGCTGTTTTTT. This codes for CASSLGKWTGELFF.